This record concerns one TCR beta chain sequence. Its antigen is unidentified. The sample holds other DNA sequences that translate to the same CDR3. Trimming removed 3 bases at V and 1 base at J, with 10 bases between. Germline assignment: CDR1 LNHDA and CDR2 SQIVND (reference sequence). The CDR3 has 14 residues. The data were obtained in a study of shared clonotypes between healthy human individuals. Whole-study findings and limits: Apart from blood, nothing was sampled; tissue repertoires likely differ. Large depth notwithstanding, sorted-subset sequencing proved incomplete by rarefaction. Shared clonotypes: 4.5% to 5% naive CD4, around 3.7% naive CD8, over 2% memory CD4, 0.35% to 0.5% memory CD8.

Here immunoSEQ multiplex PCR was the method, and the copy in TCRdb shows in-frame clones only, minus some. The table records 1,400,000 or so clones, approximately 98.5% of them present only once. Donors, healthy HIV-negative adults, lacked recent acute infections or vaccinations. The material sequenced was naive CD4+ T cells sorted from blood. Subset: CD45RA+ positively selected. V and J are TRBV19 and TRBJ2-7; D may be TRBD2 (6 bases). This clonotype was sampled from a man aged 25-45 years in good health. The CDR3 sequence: CASSITGRSYEQYF. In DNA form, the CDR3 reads TGTGCCAGTAGTATTACCGGGAGATCCTACGAGCAGTACTTC.